In this sample, the clone carrying this TCR beta chain is medium-sized (0.01 to 0.1%). The data belong to a study of early T cells in non-severe SARS-CoV-2 infection. Germline CDR1 reads LNHNV; CDR2 reads YYDKDF (reference sequence). V lost 4 bases, J lost 4 bases, and 11 bases stayed unmatched. The CDR3 extends over 16 amino acids. In TCRdb, the 5' RACE reads were re-called with MiXCR into one record per CDR3 protein. The sample has about 68,000 distinct CDR3 sequences, 11% seen once; the top ten hold around 6.1%. The V and J genes are TRBV15 and TRBJ2-3; 7 nucleotides line up with TRBD2. Sequences were obtained from whole blood. The receptor was derived from an adult who was a healthcare worker with PCR-confirmed SARS-CoV-2 infection or an uninfected control (not recorded which). In nucleotides, the CDR3 is TGTGCCACCAGCACCAGGCAGGCGGGAGTTTCAGATACGCAGTATTTT. Residues: CATSTRQAGVSDTQYF.